This T cell receptor (beta chain) was obtained from a study of PD-1 blockade in classical Hodgkin lymphoma. Measured with immunoSEQ multiplex PCR; TCRdb has only the in-frame clones, and not every one. The repertoire holds about 44,000 clones, with 66% as singletons. Germline V lookup: CDR1 MDHEN, CDR2 SYDVKM. The CDR3 is made up of 13 amino acids. The V gene lost 8 bases and the J gene lost 3 bases, with 11 bases spanning the gap. Time point here: cycle 4 day 1 (C4D1), after 6 weeks of nivolumab. Brentuximab vedotin exposure varied, and every patient relapsed after autologous stem cell transplantation.

The sequence derives from a human donor with classical Hodgkin lymphoma. The rearrangement joins TRBV28 to TRBJ1-3; D is uncertain. The material was peripheral blood mononuclear cells (PBMCs), obtained before the fourth cycle of nivolumab. CDR3 nucleotide sequence: TGTGCCAGCCTCTGGGGTGATGGAAACACCATATATTTT. Translated: CASLWGDGNTIYF.